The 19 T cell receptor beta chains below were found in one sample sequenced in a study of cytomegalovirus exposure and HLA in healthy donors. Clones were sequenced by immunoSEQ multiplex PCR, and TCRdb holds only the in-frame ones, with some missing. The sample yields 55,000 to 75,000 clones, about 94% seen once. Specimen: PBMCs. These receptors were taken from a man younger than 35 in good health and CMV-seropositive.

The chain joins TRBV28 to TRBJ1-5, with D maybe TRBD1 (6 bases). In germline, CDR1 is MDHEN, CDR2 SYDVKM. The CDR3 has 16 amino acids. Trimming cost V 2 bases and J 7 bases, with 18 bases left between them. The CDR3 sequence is CASSLGSSGGAQPQHF. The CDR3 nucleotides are TGTGCCAGCAGTTTAGGGTCGAGTGGGGGGGCCCAGCCCCAGCATTTT.

In DNA, the CDR3 is TGTGCCAGCAGCGAGGGGACAGGACTCGGAAACACCATATATTTT. It translates to CASSEGTGLGNTIYF. The rearrangement links TRBV9 to TRBJ1-3; 8 bases map to TRBD1. CDR3 length: 15 amino acids. Germline CDR1 is SGDLS and CDR2 is YYNGEE. Trimming took 3 bases from V and 4 from J; bases not matched to a gene: 6.

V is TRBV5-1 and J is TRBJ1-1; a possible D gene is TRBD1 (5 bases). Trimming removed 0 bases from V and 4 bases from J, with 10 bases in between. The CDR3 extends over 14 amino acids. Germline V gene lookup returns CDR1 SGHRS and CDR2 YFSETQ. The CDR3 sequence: CASSLASRATEAFF. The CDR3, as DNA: TGCGCCAGCAGCTTGGCTTCCAGGGCCACTGAAGCTTTCTTT.

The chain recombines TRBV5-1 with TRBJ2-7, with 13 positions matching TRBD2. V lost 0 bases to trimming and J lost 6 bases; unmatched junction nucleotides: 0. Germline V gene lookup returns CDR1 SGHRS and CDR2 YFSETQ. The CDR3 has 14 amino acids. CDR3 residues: CASSLGLAGGEQYF. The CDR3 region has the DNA TGCGCCAGCAGCTTGGGACTAGCGGGAGGCGAGCAGTACTTC.

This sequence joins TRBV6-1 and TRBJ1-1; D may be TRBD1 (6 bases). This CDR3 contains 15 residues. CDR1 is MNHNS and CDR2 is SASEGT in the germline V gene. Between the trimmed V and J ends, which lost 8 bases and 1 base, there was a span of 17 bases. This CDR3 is CASGHLYRENTEAFF. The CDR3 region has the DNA TGTGCCAGCGGTCACCTCTACAGGGAGAACACTGAAGCTTTCTTT.

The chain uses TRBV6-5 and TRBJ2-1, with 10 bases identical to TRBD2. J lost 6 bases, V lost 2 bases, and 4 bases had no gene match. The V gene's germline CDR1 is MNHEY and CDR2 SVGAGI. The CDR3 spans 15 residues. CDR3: CASSYVLAGVNEQFF. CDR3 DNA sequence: TGTGCCAGCAGTTACGTGCTAGCGGGGGTCAATGAGCAGTTCTTC.

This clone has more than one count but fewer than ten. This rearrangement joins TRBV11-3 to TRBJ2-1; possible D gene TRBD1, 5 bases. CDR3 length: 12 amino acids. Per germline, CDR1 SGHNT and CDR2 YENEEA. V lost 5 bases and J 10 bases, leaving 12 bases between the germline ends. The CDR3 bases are TGTGCCAGCAGCCAAAAGGGGTCCGAGCAGTTCTTC. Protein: CASSQKGSEQFF.

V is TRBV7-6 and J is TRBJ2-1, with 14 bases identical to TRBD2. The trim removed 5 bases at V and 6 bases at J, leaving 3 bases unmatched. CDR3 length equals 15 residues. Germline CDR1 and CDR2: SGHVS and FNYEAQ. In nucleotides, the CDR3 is TGTGCCAGCAGCATGACTAGCGGGGGGGCCAATGAGCAGTTCTTC. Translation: CASSMTSGGANEQFF.

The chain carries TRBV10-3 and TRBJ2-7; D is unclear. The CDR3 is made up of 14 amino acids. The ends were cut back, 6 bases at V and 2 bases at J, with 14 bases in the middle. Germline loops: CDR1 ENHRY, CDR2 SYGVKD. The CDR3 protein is CAIRAGLGTYEQYF. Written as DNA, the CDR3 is TGTGCCATCAGAGCAGGCTTAGGTACCTACGAGCAGTACTTC.

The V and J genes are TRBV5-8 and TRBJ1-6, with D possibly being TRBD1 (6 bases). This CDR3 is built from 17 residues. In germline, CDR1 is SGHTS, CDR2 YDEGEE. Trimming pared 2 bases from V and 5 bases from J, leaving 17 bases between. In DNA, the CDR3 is TGTGCCAGCAGCTTAGGCGTCTCGGGACAACATAATTCACCCCTCCACTTT. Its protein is CASSLGVSGQHNSPLHF.

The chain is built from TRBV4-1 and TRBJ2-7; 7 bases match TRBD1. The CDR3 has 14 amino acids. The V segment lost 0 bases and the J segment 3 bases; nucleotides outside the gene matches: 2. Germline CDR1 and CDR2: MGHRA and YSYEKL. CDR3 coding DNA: TGCGCCAGCAGCCAAGAGGCAGGGGGCTACGAGCAGTACTTC. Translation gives CASSQEAGGYEQYF.

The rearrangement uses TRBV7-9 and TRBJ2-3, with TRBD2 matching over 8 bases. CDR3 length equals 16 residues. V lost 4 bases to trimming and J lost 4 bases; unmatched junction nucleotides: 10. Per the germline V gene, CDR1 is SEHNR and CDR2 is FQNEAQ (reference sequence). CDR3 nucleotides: TGTGCCAGCAGCTGGGGTGGAGCGGGAGCGTCAGATACGCAGTATTTT. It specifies CASSWGGAGASDTQYF.

The CDR3 sequence is CATSYDRVGTEAFF. The CDR3 DNA sequence: TGTGCCACCAGCTACGACAGGGTAGGCACTGAAGCTTTCTTT. The rearrangement links TRBV15 to TRBJ1-1; 7 nucleotides match TRBD1. CDR1 is LNHNV and CDR2 is YYDKDF in the germline V gene (reference sequence). There are 14 residues in the CDR3. V trimming: 5 bases; J trimming: 4 bases; junction bases outside the gene matches: 7.

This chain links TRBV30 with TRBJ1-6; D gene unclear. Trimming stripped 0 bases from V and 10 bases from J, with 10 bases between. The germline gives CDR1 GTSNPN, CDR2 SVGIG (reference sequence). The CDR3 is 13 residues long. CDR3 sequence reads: CAWSVRRDSPLHF. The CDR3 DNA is TGTGCCTGGAGTGTACGGAGAGACTCACCCCTCCACTTT.

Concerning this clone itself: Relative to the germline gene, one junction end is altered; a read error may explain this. The CDR3 reads CAGRPGQTETQYF. CDR3 DNA sequence: TGTGCCGGCAGACCGGGACAAACGGAGACCCAGTACTTC. The V gene is TRBV27, the J gene TRBJ2-5; weak D call: TRBD1 (6 bases). This CDR3 has 13 residues. The germline V gene encodes CDR1 MNHEY and CDR2 SMNVEV (reference sequence).

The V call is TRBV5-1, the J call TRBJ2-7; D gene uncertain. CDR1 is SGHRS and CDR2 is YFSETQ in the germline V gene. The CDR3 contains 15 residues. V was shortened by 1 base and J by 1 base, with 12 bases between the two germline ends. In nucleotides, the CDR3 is TGCGCCAGCAGCTTGATCCGAGAACCTTCCTACGAGCAGTACTTC. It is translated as CASSLIREPSYEQYF.

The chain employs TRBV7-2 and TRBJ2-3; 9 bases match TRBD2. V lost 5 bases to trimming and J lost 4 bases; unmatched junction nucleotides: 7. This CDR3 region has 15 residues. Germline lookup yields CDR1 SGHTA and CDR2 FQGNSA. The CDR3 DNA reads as TGTGCCAGCAGCGGCAGTAGCGGGAGCTCAGATACGCAGTATTTT. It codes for CASSGSSGSSDTQYF.

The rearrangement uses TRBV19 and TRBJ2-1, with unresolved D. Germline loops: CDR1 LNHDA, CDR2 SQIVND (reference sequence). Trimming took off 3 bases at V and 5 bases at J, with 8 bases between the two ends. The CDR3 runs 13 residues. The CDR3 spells CASSIRRDNEQFF. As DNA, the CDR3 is TGTGCCAGTAGTATCCGACGGGACAATGAGCAGTTCTTC.

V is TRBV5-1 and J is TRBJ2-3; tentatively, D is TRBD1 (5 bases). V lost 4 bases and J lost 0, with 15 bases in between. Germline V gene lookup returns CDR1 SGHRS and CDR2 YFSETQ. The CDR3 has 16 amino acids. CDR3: CASSPFSGSSTDTQYF. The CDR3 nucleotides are TGCGCCAGCAGCCCATTCTCAGGGTCGAGCACAGATACGCAGTATTTT.